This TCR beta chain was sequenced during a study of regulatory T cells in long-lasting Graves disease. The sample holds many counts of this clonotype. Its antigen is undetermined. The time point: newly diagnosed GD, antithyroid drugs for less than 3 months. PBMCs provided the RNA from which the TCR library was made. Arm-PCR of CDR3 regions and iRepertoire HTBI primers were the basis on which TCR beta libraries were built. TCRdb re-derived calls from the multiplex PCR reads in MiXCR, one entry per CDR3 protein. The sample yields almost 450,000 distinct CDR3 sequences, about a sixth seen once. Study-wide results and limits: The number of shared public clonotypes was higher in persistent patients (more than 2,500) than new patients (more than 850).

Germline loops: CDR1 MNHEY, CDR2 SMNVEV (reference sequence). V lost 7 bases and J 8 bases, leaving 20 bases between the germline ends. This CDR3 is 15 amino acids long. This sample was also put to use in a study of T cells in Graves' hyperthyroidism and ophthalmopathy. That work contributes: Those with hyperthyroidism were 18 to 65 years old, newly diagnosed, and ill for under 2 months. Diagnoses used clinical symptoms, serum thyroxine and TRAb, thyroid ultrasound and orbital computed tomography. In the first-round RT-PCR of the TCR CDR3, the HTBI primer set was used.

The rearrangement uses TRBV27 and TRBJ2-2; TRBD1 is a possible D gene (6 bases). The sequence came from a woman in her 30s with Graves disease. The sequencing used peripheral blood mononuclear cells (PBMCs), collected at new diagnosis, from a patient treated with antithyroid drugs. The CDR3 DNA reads TGTGCCAGCACCTCTGTGGCCGACAGGAATGGGGAGCTGTTTTTT. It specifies CASTSVADRNGELFF.